This entry describes one TCR beta chain. What it binds is unknown. The assay covered 95,000 to 100,000 TCR templates per sample. The repertoire was sequenced with immunoSEQ multiplex PCR; TCRdb's copy has only in-frame clones and lacks some. Of about 120,000 clones in the sample, just over 90% are singletons; the top ten hold roughly 0.17%. This CDR3 region has 16 residues. V dropped 5 bases and J dropped 0 bases, with 17 bases sitting between them. CDR1 and CDR2 from the germline V gene are MRHNA and SNTAGT. These data belong to a study of siplizumab effects on memory and regulatory T cells. Findings of the study overall: Proliferating Tregs' suppressive function in siplizumab cultures went unconfirmed. Naive versus memory phenotype went unassigned for roughly 75-95% of proliferating CD4+ or CD8+ clones.

This chain connects TRBV6-4 to TRBJ2-7, with D possibly TRBD1 on 5 matching bases. The receptor comes from a human donor in good health. What was sequenced was non-Treg CD4+ T cells sorted from blood. The chain's CDR3 is CASSPEDTRSSYEQYF. For the CDR3, the DNA is TGTGCCAGCAGTCCCGAGGACACCCGGAGCTCCTACGAGCAGTACTTC.